This T cell receptor (beta chain) was profiled in a study of T cells expressing NK-cell markers. The wider study: Repertoires of TCR beta were obtained from T cells sorted as CD3+CD56+NKG2C+, CD3+CD56+NKG2C- and CD3+CD56-NKG2C+. Just one sequenced donor of eight was HCMV-seronegative, while seven were seropositive. Study-level points and caveats: Of the CD8+ T cell pool in 5 to 7 donors, about 1.0-7.0% was accounted for by dominant NKG2C+ clonotypes.

The CDR3 extends over 15 amino acids. Germline assignment: CDR1 MNHEY and CDR2 SVGAGI. Libraries used 5'RACE template switching adding universal primer site and UMIs. No DNA is given; TCRdb re-called the 5' RACE reads and lists each CDR3 protein once. The sample totals about 260,000 distinct CDR3 sequences. Worth noting for this clonotype: Its antigen remains unknown.

Sequencing was carried out using blood T cells: a sorted CD56 or NKG2C T cell subset, CD4+ or CD8+ T cells, or bulk PBMC T cells (not recorded which). V usage is TRBV6-5 and J usage is TRBJ2-7; checking the TCRdb D call of TRBD2 is not possible without DNA. This TCR was sampled from a woman aged 18 to 75 in good health. CDR3 protein: CASSYTGLNSYEQYF.